One and the same sample provided the 5 T cell receptor beta chains below, sequenced in a study of response to subunit inactivated influenza vaccine. TCRdb reanalysed the RT-PCR reads using MiXCR and keeps one entry per CDR3 protein. The sample yields fewer than 750,000 distinct CDR3 sequences, around 13% seen once. Sample: PBMCs from blood, taken approximately 13 days after vaccination. The receptors come from a man aged 50 or older who received an inactivated influenza vaccine.

This clonotype has a handful of counts. The chain joins TRBV30 to TRBJ2-7; D unresolved. Germline CDR1 is GTSNPN and CDR2 is SVGIG (reference sequence). V was shortened by 4 bases and J by 2 bases, with 12 bases between the two germline ends. This CDR3 has 13 residues. CDR3 loop: CAWTRYDPYEQYF. The CDR3 nucleotides read TGTGCCTGGACCCGCTATGACCCCTACGAGCAGTACTTC.

This clonotype has more than one count but fewer than ten. V gene TRBV12-3 or TRBV12-4 combines with J gene TRBJ1-1, with a weak D call TRBD1 (5 bases). The CDR3 runs to 18 residues. V gave up 6 bases and J gave up 1 base, with 24 bases separating them. DNA for the CDR3: TGTGCCAGCAGGAGACGAGGGACCGTGGCAGGGAGGAACACTGAAGCTTTCTTT. Amino acid sequence: CASRRRGTVAGRNTEAFF.

This clonotype has only a few counts. The chain is built from TRBV12-3 or TRBV12-4 and TRBJ1-2; the match to TRBD1 covers 9 bases. V was pared by 7 bases and J by 1 base, with 10 bases of the junction left unmatched. The CDR3 runs 16 residues. CDR3 sequence: CASTRTGALLNYGYTF. The CDR3 bases are TGTGCCAGCACCCGGACAGGGGCCCTCCTTAACTATGGCTACACCTTC.

This clonotype was counted only a few times. The chain links TRBV5-1 to TRBJ2-1; the D is unclear. This CDR3 has 14 amino acids. V gave up 3 bases and J gave up 4 bases, with 11 bases separating them. CDR1 SGHRS and CDR2 YFSETQ come from the germline V gene. DNA for the CDR3: TGCGCCAGCAGCTCGACCAATACATACAATGAGCAGTTCTTC. Translated, it gives CASSSTNTYNEQFF.

The sample holds a few counts of this clonotype. This rearrangement joins TRBV12-3 or TRBV12-4 to TRBJ1-5; D remains ambiguous. V dropped 5 bases and J dropped 6 bases, with 20 bases sitting between them. The CDR3 runs 16 residues. The CDR3 is CASSPGVLLGSQPQHF. DNA of the CDR3: TGTGCCAGCAGTCCCGGGGTTCTCTTAGGATCTCAGCCCCAGCATTTT.